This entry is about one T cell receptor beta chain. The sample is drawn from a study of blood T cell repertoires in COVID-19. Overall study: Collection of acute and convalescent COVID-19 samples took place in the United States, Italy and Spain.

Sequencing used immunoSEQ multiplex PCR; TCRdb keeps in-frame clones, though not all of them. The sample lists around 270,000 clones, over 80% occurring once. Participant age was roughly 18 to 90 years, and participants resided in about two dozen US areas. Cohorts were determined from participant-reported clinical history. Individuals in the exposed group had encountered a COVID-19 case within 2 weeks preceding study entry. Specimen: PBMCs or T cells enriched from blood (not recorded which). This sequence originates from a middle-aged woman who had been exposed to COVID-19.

CDR3 amino acids: CASSLGTGRYGYTF. The CDR3 DNA is TGCGCCAGCAGCTTGGGGACAGGGCGGTATGGCTACACCTTC. V usage is TRBV5-1 and J usage is TRBJ1-2; 8 bases align to TRBD1. This CDR3 has 14 amino acids. In germline, CDR1 is SGHRS, CDR2 YFSETQ. Unmatched junction bases numbered 3, after V lost 0 bases and J lost 5 bases.